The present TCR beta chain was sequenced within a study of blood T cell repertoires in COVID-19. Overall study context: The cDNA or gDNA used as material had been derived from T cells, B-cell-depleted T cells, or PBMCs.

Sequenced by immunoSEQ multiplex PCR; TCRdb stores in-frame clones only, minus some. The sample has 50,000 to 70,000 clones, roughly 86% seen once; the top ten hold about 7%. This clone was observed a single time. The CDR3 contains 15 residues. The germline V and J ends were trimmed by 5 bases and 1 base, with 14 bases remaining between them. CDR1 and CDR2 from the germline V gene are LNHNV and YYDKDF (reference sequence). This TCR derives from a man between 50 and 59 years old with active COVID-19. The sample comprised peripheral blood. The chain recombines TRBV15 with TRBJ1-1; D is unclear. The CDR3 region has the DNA TGTGCCACCAGCCTTACACCCCCCCCGAACACTGAAGCTTTCTTT. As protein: CATSLTPPPNTEAFF.